This T cell receptor beta chain was retrieved from a study of CD8+ T cells in alopecia areata. Of note for this clone: Its antigen is unidentified.

General study results and limits: Sequenced scalp T cells also include alphabeta T cells resident in normal skin.

Treatment specified: oral pan-JAK inhibitor, 5-10 mg twice daily. Following RNA extraction, reverse transcription yielded cDNA that acted as the sequencing template. The table came from immunoSEQ multiplex PCR; TCRdb's copy has only in-frame clones and leaves some out. The sample has about 76,000 clones, 29% seen once. The source of this sequence is a human donor with alopecia areata. The input for sequencing was CD8+ T cells sorted from blood, taken at week 4, from a patient treated with tofacitinib.

The CDR3 reads CSVNRDGAYEQYF. The CDR3 DNA reads TGCAGCGTTAACCGGGACGGAGCCTACGAGCAGTACTTC. This chain uses TRBV29-1 with TRBJ2-7, with D possibly called TRBD1 or TRBD2 (5 bases each). Looked up from germline, CDR1 is SQVTM and CDR2 is ANQGSEA. The CDR3 covers 13 residues. V lost 5 bases to trimming and J lost 2 bases, with 13 bases between them.